The entry below gives a single TCR beta chain sequence along with its context. Its antigen remains unknown. Germline is not matched at one junction end, which may reflect a read error. This entry comes from a study of T cells in Graves' hyperthyroidism and ophthalmopathy. CDR1 is SSHAT, CDR2 FNYEAQ, per germline (reference sequence). The CDR3 extends over 14 amino acids. Study-wide points: Model output signaled ophthalmopathy a median 6.5 months ahead of onset. By a 13 V-J model, ophthalmopathy was set apart from stable hyperthyroidism.

The study based diagnoses on clinical symptoms, serum thyroxine and TRAb, thyroid ultrasound and orbital computed tomography. PBMCs came from more than 8.5 ml fresh peripheral blood. Amplified TCR beta CDR3 regions derived from RNA transcripts. In the first-round RT-PCR of the TCR CDR3, the HTBI primer set was used. TCRdb reprocessed the multiplex PCR reads with MiXCR, giving one entry per CDR3 protein. The data hold roughly 30,000 distinct CDR3 sequences, with approximately 45% observed a single time. This receptor was taken from a woman aged 25 to 39 with Graves' hyperthyroidism. Specimen: blood. The chain combines TRBV7-7 with TRBJ2-1, with 7 bases fitting TRBD2. The CDR3, as DNA: TGTGCTAGCAGCCCGGGGGGCTCCTACAATGAGCAGTTCTTC. Translated, it gives CASSPGGSYNEQFF.